These 28 T cell receptor beta chains were sequenced from one sample in a study of blood T cells in healthy people across ages. Primed by a sample-barcoded 5' primer and a J-beta primer mix, a second PCR proceeded for about 6 to 12 cycles. Using its own MiXCR run on the 5' RACE reads, TCRdb lists one record per CDR3 protein. In the table there are hundreds of thousands of distinct CDR3 sequences, 25% to 30% of which are singletons. These data also featured in a second study, about T cells of mothers and their children.

Sample: blood. The receptors originated from a boy aged 10-17 years in good health.

The chain uses TRBV20-1 and TRBJ1-3; no firm D call. This CDR3 spans 11 amino acids. The V and J ends lost 6 bases and 1 base respectively, with 4 bases between them. The V gene's germline CDR1 is DFQATT and CDR2 SNEGSKA (reference sequence). The CDR3 protein is CSALSGNTIYF. CDR3 nucleotides: TGCAGTGCCTTATCTGGAAACACCATATATTTT.

This clonotype was seen only a few times. The rearrangement links TRBV29-1 to TRBJ2-1, with TRBD2 matching 10 bases. The CDR3 is 14 residues long. CDR1 is SQVTM and CDR2 is ANQGSEA in the germline V gene. The J segment lost 4 bases and the V segment lost 4 bases, leaving 4 bases of the junction unmatched. In DNA, the CDR3 is TGCAGCGTTGTACTAGCGGGGTCATACAATGAGCAGTTCTTC. Amino acid sequence: CSVVLAGSYNEQFF.

A few counts support this clonotype. J is TRBJ1-4 and V is TRBV29-1; TRBD1 is a possible D gene (6 bases). CDR1 SQVTM and CDR2 ANQGSEA come from the germline V gene. This CDR3 is built from 14 residues. V was trimmed by 1 base and J by 11 bases, leaving 17 bases between them. CDR3 loop: CSVEVRQVGGKLFF. CDR3 DNA: TGCAGCGTTGAAGTGCGACAGGTTGGGGGGAAACTGTTTTTT.

This clonotype appeared once. The J gene is TRBJ2-3, the V gene TRBV30, with 11 bases aligning to TRBD2. The V and J ends lost 7 bases and 6 bases, in that order; junction bases with no gene match: 3. Germline CDR1 is GTSNPN and CDR2 is SVGIG (reference sequence). The CDR3 is made up of 12 amino acids. CDR3 coding DNA: TGTGCCTACATAGCGGGGGGGGATACGCAGTATTTT. Protein: CAYIAGGDTQYF.

The rearrangement uses TRBV5-4 and TRBJ1-1; D remains unclear. The CDR3 consists of 14 residues. V dropped 0 bases and J dropped 4 bases, with 10 bases sitting between them. CDR1 and CDR2 (germline): SGHNT, YYREEE (reference sequence). The CDR3 DNA follows: TGTGCCAGCAGCTTGGCCTTGGGGAGCACTGAAGCTTTCTTT. Amino acid sequence: CASSLALGSTEAFF.

This clonotype came up a few times. This sequence joins TRBV7-6 and TRBJ1-2, with a weak D call TRBD1 (5 bases). The CDR3 has 11 amino acids. Trimming removed 9 bases at V and 0 bases at J, with 5 bases between. Germline assignment: CDR1 SGHVS and CDR2 FNYEAQ. This chain's CDR3 is CARTANYGYTF. The CDR3 region has the DNA TGTGCCAGGACAGCTAACTATGGCTACACCTTC.

This sequence joins TRBV15 and TRBJ2-5, with D possibly being TRBD1 or TRBD2 (5 bases each). Matching the DNA end better, TRBJ2-7 makes the J call doubtful. Germline V CDR1 and CDR2: LNHNV, YYDKDF (reference sequence). The CDR3 covers 14 residues. CDR3 nucleotides: TGTGCCACCAGCAGAGATCGGCCCGGGGCCGAGCAGTACTTC. It yields the protein CATSRDRPGAEQYF.

Regarding this clonotype: One base away lies a much larger clone, so this may be a sequencing read error. CDR3 amino acids: CASRRTGRGGQYF. CDR3 in DNA: TGTGCCAGCAGACGGACAGGGAGGGGCGGGCAGTACTTC. This chain links TRBV12-3 or TRBV12-4 with TRBJ2-7; possible D gene TRBD1, 8 bases. The V end lost 6 bases, the J end lost 9 bases, and 18 bases lay between the germline ends. The CDR3 has 13 residues.

This chain links TRBV7-6 with TRBJ2-5, with a possible D match to TRBD1 (6 bases). Germline V gene data show CDR1 as SGHVS and CDR2 as FNYEAQ. The CDR3 extends over 16 amino acids. The V end lost 5 bases, the J end lost 5 bases, and 21 bases lay between the germline ends. CDR3 sequence (DNA): TGTGCCAGCAGCCATCTAGCCGGGACAAGCGCGGAGACCCAGTACTTC. Translation gives CASSHLAGTSAETQYF.

V and J are TRBV12-3 or TRBV12-4 and TRBJ2-7, with 8 bases matching TRBD2. The CDR3 extends over 14 amino acids. J lost 1 base, V lost 6 bases, and 5 bases had no gene match. CDR3: CASRVGGGSYEQYF. Here the CDR3 DNA reads TGTGCCAGCAGGGTCGGGGGGGGTTCCTACGAGCAGTACTTC.

The chain employs TRBV6-1 and TRBJ1-3; D not resolved. Germline CDR1 and CDR2: MNHNS and SASEGT. This CDR3 is built from 17 residues. V was shortened by 5 bases and J by 3 bases, with 20 bases between the two germline ends. CDR3 coding DNA: TGTGCCAGCAGTCCGACTCGGGAGAGGAATTATGGAAACACCATATATTTT. Its protein product is CASSPTRERNYGNTIYF.

In its sample, this clonotype was seen once. The chain couples TRBV5-6 to TRBJ2-1; D uncertain. This CDR3 contains 12 residues. Germline V gene lookup returns CDR1 SGHDT and CDR2 YYEEEE. V was clipped by 4 bases and J by 7 bases, with 9 bases between them. The CDR3 reads CASSPFRNEQFF. DNA for the CDR3: TGTGCCAGCAGCCCATTCAGGAATGAGCAGTTCTTC.

The rearrangement joins TRBV14 to TRBJ2-7, with a weak D call TRBD2 (6 bases). Trimming pared 2 bases from V and 6 bases from J, leaving 23 bases between. Germline loops: CDR1 SGHDN, CDR2 FVKESK. The CDR3 covers 17 residues. CDR3 amino acids: CASSQSRLGGRSVEQYF. In DNA form, the CDR3 reads TGTGCCAGCAGCCAATCACGGTTGGGGGGACGGTCGGTCGAGCAGTACTTC.

This sequence joins TRBV5-3 and TRBJ2-3; 8 nucleotides agree with TRBD2. TRBV5-3 is an ORF, with its function uncertain. This CDR3 contains 15 residues. V lost 8 bases, J lost 2 bases, and 10 bases stayed unmatched. The CDR3 DNA follows: TGTGCCAGCAACTCCTTAGCGGGACCCACAGATACGCAGTATTTT. This encodes CASNSLAGPTDTQYF.

This clonotype occurred a few times. The chain couples TRBV12-3 or TRBV12-4 to TRBJ2-5; TRBD1 agrees at 10 bases. The end of the DNA is better explained by TRBJ2-7, so the J call may be wrong. The CDR3 runs to 15 residues. For the CDR3, the DNA is TGTGCCAGCAGATATGGGACAGGGGACTCCTACGAGCAGTACTTC. Residues: CASRYGTGDSYEQYF.

The V gene is TRBV20-1, the J gene TRBJ2-5; 10 nucleotides align to TRBD2. The germline CDR1 and CDR2 sequences are DFQATT and SNEGSKA (reference sequence). The length of the CDR3 is 16 residues. Trimming cost V 0 bases and J 1 base; bases outside gene matches: 5. This chain's CDR3 is CSARDLLAGAQETQYF. CDR3 DNA: TGCAGTGCTAGAGATCTCCTAGCGGGGGCCCAAGAGACCCAGTACTTC.

This clonotype has just a few counts. The chain carries TRBV20-1 and TRBJ2-6; D unresolved. The CDR3 loop spans 15 amino acids. CDR1 and CDR2 (germline): DFQATT, SNEGSKA (reference sequence). V was clipped by 6 bases and J by 0 bases, with 12 bases between them. CDR3 amino acids: CSAPSGDSGANVLTF. The DNA for the CDR3 is TGCAGTGCCCCATCGGGCGACTCTGGGGCCAACGTCCTGACTTTC.

The genes are TRBV6-1 and TRBJ1-4, with D perhaps TRBD1 (6 bases). Germline-derived CDR1 and CDR2 are MNHNS and SASEGT. The CDR3 sequence is 17 residues long. V lost 3 bases to trimming and J lost 9 bases, with 23 bases between them. The CDR3 DNA is TGTGCCAGCAGTGACGCAAGAAGCGGGACATTTGGGCAAAAACTGTTTTTT. It translates to CASSDARSGTFGQKLFF.

This chain joins TRBV6-5 and TRBJ2-5, with D maybe TRBD1 (5 bases). The CDR3 is 15 amino acids. Trimming shortened V by 0 bases and J by 2 bases, and 10 bases separated the two germline ends. The V gene's germline CDR1 is MNHEY and CDR2 SVGAGI. The CDR3 is CASSYSPGQQETQYF. DNA for the CDR3: TGTGCCAGCAGTTACTCCCCAGGGCAGCAAGAGACCCAGTACTTC.

The table lists this clonotype with a few counts. The rearrangement joins TRBV3-1 to TRBJ1-2; D possibly corresponds to TRBD1 (6 bases). V dropped 2 bases and J dropped 0 bases, with 10 bases sitting between them. The germline CDR1 and CDR2 sequences are LGHDT and YNNKEL (reference sequence). CDR3 length: 15 residues. The chain's CDR3 is CASSQQGIANYGYTF. The CDR3, as DNA: TGTGCCAGCAGCCAACAGGGGATAGCTAACTATGGCTACACCTTC.

The chain couples TRBV9 to TRBJ1-2; 7 bases agree with TRBD1. V trimming: 6 bases; J trimming: 6 bases; junction bases outside the gene matches: 8. This CDR3 contains 13 residues. Germline V gene data show CDR1 as SGDLS and CDR2 as YYNGEE. Here the CDR3 DNA reads TGTGCCAGCACGGGACAGCCGGTGGATGGCTACACCTTC. Encoded protein: CASTGQPVDGYTF.

This clonotype showed up just a few times. The chain combines TRBV7-6 with TRBJ1-1; a weak D match, TRBD1 (5 bases). The length of the CDR3 is 16 residues. Germline V gives CDR1 SGHVS, CDR2 FNYEAQ. The germline V and J ends were trimmed by 5 bases and 4 bases, with 20 bases remaining between them. The CDR3 region is CASSPPGVGRGTEAFF. In DNA form, the CDR3 reads TGTGCCAGCAGCCCCCCGGGGGTGGGGCGCGGCACTGAAGCTTTCTTT.

This clonotype was observed a few times. V gene TRBV7-3 combines with J gene TRBJ2-5, with TRBD1 matching 7 bases. This CDR3 contains 15 residues. J gave up 1 base and V 5 bases, and 7 bases lay outside the gene matches. Germline V gives CDR1 SGHTA, CDR2 FQGTGA. CDR3 bases: TGTGCCAGCAGCATCTCCGGGACAGCCCAAGAGACCCAGTACTTC. It translates to CASSISGTAQETQYF.

In its sample, this clonotype was seen a few times. This rearrangement joins TRBV27 to TRBJ1-5; D gene uncertain. Germline CDR1 is MNHEY and CDR2 is SMNVEV (reference sequence). This CDR3 has 14 residues. V was clipped by 7 bases and J by 0 bases, with 10 bases between them. For the CDR3, the DNA is TGTGCCAGCAATTCGGGGTATAGCAATCAGCCCCAGCATTTT. It codes for CASNSGYSNQPQHF.

The chain is built from TRBV24-1 and TRBJ1-4; D is undetermined. CDR3 size: 13 residues. The V gene lost 10 bases and the J gene lost 3 bases, with 11 bases spanning the gap. In germline, CDR1 is KGHDR, CDR2 SFDVKD. This chain's CDR3 is CATSDGPNEKLFF. CDR3 bases: TGTGCCACTTCGGACGGACCTAATGAAAAACTGTTTTTT.

The V gene is TRBV6-1, the J gene TRBJ2-2; D not resolved. Trimming stripped 6 bases from V and 3 bases from J, with 8 bases between. This CDR3 spans 13 amino acids. The germline gives CDR1 MNHNS, CDR2 SASEGT. The CDR3 DNA reads as TGTGCCAGCAGGAGAGGACACACCGGGGAGCTGTTTTTT. Its protein is CASRRGHTGELFF.

The V call is TRBV25-1, the J call TRBJ2-7, with a possible D match to TRBD1 (6 bases). The CDR3 contains 13 residues. From germline, CDR1 is MGHDK and CDR2 SYGVNS. V was clipped by 5 bases and J by 6 bases, with 14 bases between them. CDR3 residues: CASSHQGIGEQYF. For the CDR3, the DNA is TGTGCCAGCAGTCATCAGGGGATTGGCGAGCAGTACTTC.

This clonotype was seen a few times. In nucleotides, the CDR3 is TGCGCCAGCAGCTTGGATGGGGGTGGGCAGCCCCAGCATTTT. Encoded protein: CASSLDGGGQPQHF. This chain connects TRBV5-1 to TRBJ1-5, with TRBD1 as a possible D gene (5 bases). Germline loops: CDR1 SGHRS, CDR2 YFSETQ. V was pared by 0 bases and J by 7 bases, with 11 bases between. The CDR3 spans 14 residues.